Below are 14 T cell receptor beta chains sequenced from a single sample in a study of tissue T cells after allogeneic stem cell transplantation. The protocol was immunoSEQ multiplex PCR, while the TCRdb copy is restricted to in-frame clones and leaves out a portion. This sample has more than 45,000 clones, with around 73% found just once. Sequencing input: sorted cells pooled from one or two spleens. These receptors originate from a pool of C57BL/6 mice in good health.

In regard to this clone: Here the gene names and germline are mouse. The read stops 1 residue short of the end of the CDR3; the missing end is completed from the germline J gene. This chain links TRBV14 with TRBJ1-1; 7 bases align to TRBD1. CDR1 is SGHDT and CDR2 is FRDEAV in the germline V gene. CDR3 length: 14 amino acids. The V and J ends lost 4 bases and 2 bases, in that order; junction bases with no gene match: 5. CDR3 bases read: TGTGCCAGCAGTGGGGGACAGAATAACACAGAAGTCTTC. This encodes CASSGGQNNTEVF. The entire CDR3 protein is CASSGGQNNTEVFF. Complete variable domain (other parts from reference TRBV14 and TRBJ1-1): EAGVTQSPRYAVLQEGQAVSFWCDPISGHDTLYWYQQPRDQGPQLLVYFRDEAVIDNSQLPSDRFSAVRPKGTNSTLKIQSAKQGDTATYLCASSGGQNNTEVFFGKGTRLTVV.

Concerning this clone: Gene names denote mouse genes. From the germline J gene comes the end of the CDR3, since the read stops 1 residue before it. The chain links TRBV20 to TRBJ1-2; D unresolved. V shed 2 bases and J shed 0 bases, with 7 bases lying between them. This CDR3 is built from 13 residues. CDR1 is GFQATS, CDR2 STVNSAI, per germline. The covered CDR3 bases are TGTGGTGCTAGGAGACAATCAAACTCCGACTACACC. This sequence encodes CGARRQSNSDYT. In full, the CDR3 is CGARRQSNSDYTF.

There are a few counts of this clone. All gene names here are mouse names. The CDR3 goes on 1 residue after the read ends, and that part is filled in from the germline J gene. The same CDR3 also results from other DNA sequences found in this sample. This chain connects TRBV20 to TRBJ2-7, with D possibly matching TRBD1 (6 bases). The CDR3 is made up of 11 amino acids. Trimming took off 3 bases at V and 3 bases at J, with 6 bases between the two ends. The germline gives CDR1 GFQATS, CDR2 STVNSAI. The CDR3 spells CGARQGYEQYF. CDR3 DNA, as far as it was read: TGTGGTGCTAGACAGGGCTATGAACAGTAC.

As for this clone: The genes are named according to mouse. Read coverage stops 1 residue before the CDR3 terminus; the germline J gene supplies the remainder. The rearrangement joins TRBV29 to TRBJ2-5; the D is unclear. The germline V gene has CDR1 MSHET and CDR2 SYDVDS. V was cut by 2 bases and J by 2 bases, with 5 bases left in between. This CDR3 contains 13 residues. CDR3 amino acids: CASSLISQDTQYF. CDR3 DNA, as far as it was read: TGTGCTAGCAGTTTAATCAGCCAAGACACCCAGTAC.

Comments on this clone: Germline and genes: mouse. The CDR3 extends 1 residue past the end of the read, so its final part is completed from the germline J gene. The chain couples TRBV20 to TRBJ1-1; TRBD1 might be the D (6 bases). This CDR3 has 13 amino acids. Germline assignment: CDR1 GFQATS and CDR2 STVNSAI. Trimming pared 3 bases from V and 3 bases from J, leaving 11 bases between. The CDR3 here is CGASGGRDTEVFF. The DNA read from the CDR3 is TGTGGTGCTAGTGGGGGGCGTGACACAGAAGTCTTC.

A note on this clone: Gene names follow the mouse nomenclature. The read terminates 1 residue before the CDR3 end, so the remaining end is supplied by the germline J gene. This chain joins TRBV15 and TRBJ2-5, with 7 nucleotides matching TRBD1. J gave up 3 bases and V 4 bases, and 1 base lay outside the gene matches. The V gene's germline CDR1 is SGHND and CDR2 FRSKSL. The CDR3 runs 13 residues. The CDR3 protein is CASSWDSQDTQYF. The sequenced part of the CDR3 DNA is TGTGCCAGCAGTTGGGACAGTCAAGACACCCAGTAC.

With regard to this clone: Germline and genes here are mouse. The read finishes 1 residue shy of the CDR3 end, and the germline J gene is used to complete it. Within the sample, other DNA sequences also encode this same CDR3. J is TRBJ2-5 and V is TRBV31; TRBD1 matches 8 bases. J was trimmed by 5 bases and V by 0 bases; bases with no gene match: 4. The CDR3 loop spans 14 amino acids. Per germline, CDR1 GKSSPN and CDR2 SITVG. CDR3 DNA, as far as it was read: TGTGCCTGGAGTCTAGACAGGGGAGGAGACACCCAGTAC. Its protein product is CAWSLDRGGDTQY. The whole CDR3 sequence is CAWSLDRGGDTQYF.

Turning to this clone: Genes here carry mouse names. The CDR3 end falls 1 residue outside the read, so it is completed with the germline J gene. This chain uses TRBV19 with TRBJ1-1, with 12 bases identical to TRBD1. V lost 5 bases to trimming and J lost 4 bases; unmatched junction nucleotides: 6. This CDR3 region has 15 residues. Germline V gene sequence: CDR1 FNHDT, CDR2 SITEND (reference sequence). The CDR3 region is CASSRDRGRGTEVFF. The covered CDR3 bases are TGTGCCAGCAGCCGGGACAGGGGGCGAGGCACAGAAGTCTTC.

Of note for this clone: Genes and germline are mouse. The read ends 1 residue early relative to the CDR3; the germline J gene fills the gap. The rearrangement uses TRBV16 and TRBJ2-5, with TRBD1 as a possible D gene (6 bases). This CDR3 has 13 residues. Trimming stripped 8 bases from V and 4 bases from J, with 13 bases between. The germline CDR1 and CDR2 sequences are SGHSA and FRNQAP. The part of the CDR3 DNA that was read is TGTGCAAGCTCCGGGACAACAAAAGACACCCAGTAC. It is translated as CASSGTTKDTQY. The complete CDR3 protein is CASSGTTKDTQYF.

With respect to this clone: Mouse gene names apply. The CDR3 end falls 1 residue outside the read, so it is completed with the germline J gene. The V gene is TRBV14, the J gene TRBJ2-4; 9 nucleotides line up with TRBD2. Germline V gene data show CDR1 as SGHDT and CDR2 as FRDEAV. V shed 2 bases, J shed 0 bases, and the junction held 4 bases outside the gene matches. CDR3 length: 16 residues. The CDR3 spells CASSLTGGTSQNTLYF. The DNA read from the CDR3 is TGTGCCAGCAGTTTGACTGGGGGTACTAGTCAAAACACCTTGTAC.

Points on this clone: Genes and germline are mouse. The CDR3 end falls 1 residue outside the read, so it is completed with the germline J gene. V and J are TRBV29 and TRBJ1-1; TRBD1 is a possible D gene (6 bases). The CDR3 sequence is 12 residues long. Germline CDR1 and CDR2: MSHET and SYDVDS. The V end was cut by 0 bases, the J end by 9 bases, with 8 bases between. The covered CDR3 bases are TGTGCTAGCAGTTTATCGAGGGGGAAAGTCTTC. Translating gives CASSLSRGKVF. The full-length CDR3 reads as CASSLSRGKVFF.

Concerning this clone itself: The gene names here belong to mouse. The read finishes 1 residue shy of the CDR3 end, and the germline J gene is used to complete it. This chain uses TRBV24 with TRBJ2-2; the D gene is possibly TRBD1 (6 bases). The germline V gene has CDR1 KGHTA and CDR2 FRNEEI. The CDR3 is 12 residues long. The V end was cut by 8 bases, the J end by 2 bases, with 6 bases between. CDR3 amino acids: CASGQNTGQLYF. Partial CDR3 DNA: TGTGCCAGCGGACAGAACACCGGGCAGCTCTAC.

This clone was observed a handful of times. The listed genes are named as in mouse. The sequenced fragment ends 1 residue before the CDR3 boundary, so the rest is inferred from the germline J gene. V and J are TRBV13-2 and TRBJ2-7, with D tentatively TRBD1 (5 bases). The CDR3 contains 16 residues. V lost 1 base, J lost 0 bases, and 14 bases lay in between. CDR1 NNHNN and CDR2 SYGAGS come from the germline V gene (reference sequence). The covered CDR3 bases are TGTGCCAGCGGTGATAGGGCAGGGAATCCCTCCTATGAACAGTAC. Translating it yields CASGDRAGNPSYEQY. The whole CDR3 sequence is CASGDRAGNPSYEQYF.

About this clone: Gene names and germline match the mouse. The read halts 1 residue ahead of the CDR3 end, with the missing end drawn from the germline J gene. The chain uses TRBV19 and TRBJ2-7; TRBD1 aligns across 8 bases. CDR3 length: 13 amino acids. V lost 6 bases to trimming and J lost 6 bases; unmatched junction nucleotides: 8. From germline, CDR1 is FNHDT and CDR2 SITEND (reference sequence). CDR3 bases read: TGTGCCAGCACCAAGGACAGGGCGGGTGAACAGTAC. It encodes CASTKDRAGEQY. The CDR3 in its entirety is CASTKDRAGEQYF.